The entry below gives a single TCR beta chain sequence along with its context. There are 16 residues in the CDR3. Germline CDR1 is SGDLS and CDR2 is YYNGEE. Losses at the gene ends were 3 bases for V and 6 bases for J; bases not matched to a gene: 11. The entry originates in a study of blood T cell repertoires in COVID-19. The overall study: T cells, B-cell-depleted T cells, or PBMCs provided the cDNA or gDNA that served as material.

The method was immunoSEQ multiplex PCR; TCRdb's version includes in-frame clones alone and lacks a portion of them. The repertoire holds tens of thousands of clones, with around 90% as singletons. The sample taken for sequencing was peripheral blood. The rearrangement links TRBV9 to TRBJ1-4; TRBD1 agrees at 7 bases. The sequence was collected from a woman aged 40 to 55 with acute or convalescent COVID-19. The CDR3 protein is CASSARQGLVDEKLFF. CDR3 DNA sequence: TGTGCCAGCAGCGCCCGACAGGGATTAGTAGATGAAAAACTGTTTTTT. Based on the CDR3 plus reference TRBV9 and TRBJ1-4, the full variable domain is DSGVTQTPKHLITATGQRVTLRCSPRSGDLSVYWYQQSLDQGLQFLIQYYNGEERAKGNILERFSAQQFPDLHSELNLSSLELGDSALYFCASSARQGLVDEKLFFGSGTQLSVL.